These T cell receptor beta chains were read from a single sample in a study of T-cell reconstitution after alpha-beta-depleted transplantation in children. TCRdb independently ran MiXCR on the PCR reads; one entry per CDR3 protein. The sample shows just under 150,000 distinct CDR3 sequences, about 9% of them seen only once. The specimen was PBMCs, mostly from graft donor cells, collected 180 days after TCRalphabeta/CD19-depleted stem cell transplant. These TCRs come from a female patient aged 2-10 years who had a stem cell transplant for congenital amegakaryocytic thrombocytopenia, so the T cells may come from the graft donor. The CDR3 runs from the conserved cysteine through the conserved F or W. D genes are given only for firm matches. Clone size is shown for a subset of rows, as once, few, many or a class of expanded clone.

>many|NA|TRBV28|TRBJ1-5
TGTGCCAGCAGTTTTTATTTGCGACAAAAGAATCAGCCCCAGCATTTT
CASSFYLRQKNQPQHF
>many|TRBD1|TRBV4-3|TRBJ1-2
TGCGCCAGCAGCCAAGACCCCGGGACAGGGGCGCATGGCTACACCTTC
CASSQDPGTGAHGYTF
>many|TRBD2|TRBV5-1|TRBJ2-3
TGCGCCAGCAGCTTGGTAGCGGGAGAGCCCACAGATACGCAGTATTTT
CASSLVAGEPTDTQYF
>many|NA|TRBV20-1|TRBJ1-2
TGCAGTGCTAGAGACCTCCGGCCCAACTATGGCTACACCTTC
CSARDLRPNYGYTF
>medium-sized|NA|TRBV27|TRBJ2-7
TGTGCCAGCAGTTTCCAGGCTAGCTCCTACGAGCAGTACTTC
CASSFQASSYEQYF
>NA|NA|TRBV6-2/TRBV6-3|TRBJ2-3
TGTGCCAGCAGTTACTCGGCTCCCAGACCAGATACGCAGTATTTT
CASSYSAPRPDTQYF
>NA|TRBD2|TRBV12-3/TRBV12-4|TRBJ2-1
TGTGCCAGCAGCCCGACTAGCGGGGAAGGCAATGAGCAGTTCTTC
CASSPTSGEGNEQFF
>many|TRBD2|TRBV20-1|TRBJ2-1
TGCAGTGCTAGGGGACTAGCGGGAGTTTATGAGCAGTTCTTC
CSARGLAGVYEQFF
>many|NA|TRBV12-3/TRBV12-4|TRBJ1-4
TGTGCCAGCAGTAAAGGACAGTCTGAAAAACTGTTTTTT
CASSKGQSEKLFF
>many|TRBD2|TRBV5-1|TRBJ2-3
TGCGCCAGCAGCTGGGGACTAGCAGATACGCAGTATTTT
CASSWGLADTQYF
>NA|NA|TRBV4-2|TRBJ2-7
TGTGCCAGCAGCCCCTCGGACGGCTACGAGCAGTACTTC
CASSPSDGYEQYF
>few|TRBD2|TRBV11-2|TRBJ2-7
TGTGCCAGCAGACACATCGGGACTAGAGCCTACGAGCAGTACTTC
CASRHIGTRAYEQYF
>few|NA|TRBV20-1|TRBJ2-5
TGCAGTGCGCGTAGTGGGTCCCGCCAAGAGACCCAGTACTTC
CSARSGSRQETQYF
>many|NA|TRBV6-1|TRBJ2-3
TGTGCCAGCAGTGAAGCGGTAGTGGAGGGAACAGATACGCAGTATTTT
CASSEAVVEGTDTQYF
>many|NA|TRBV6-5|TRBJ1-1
TGTGCCAGCAGTTCCACCGGCCCCGGGACTTTCTTT
CASSSTGPGTFF
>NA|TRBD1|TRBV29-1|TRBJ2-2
TGCAGCGGAAGGACAGGGTGGACCGGGGAGCTGTTTTTT
CSGRTGWTGELFF
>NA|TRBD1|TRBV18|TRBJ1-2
TGTGCCAGCTTCGGGACAGGGAACTATGGCTACACCTTC
CASFGTGNYGYTF
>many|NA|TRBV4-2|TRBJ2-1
TGTGCCGTGTCGGACTCCTACAATGAGCAGTTCTTC
CAVSDSYNEQFF
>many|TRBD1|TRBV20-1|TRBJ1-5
TGCAGTGCTAGAGACAGGGGGAAACGGCCCCAGCATTTT
CSARDRGKRPQHF
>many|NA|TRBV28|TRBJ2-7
TGTGCCAGCAGTTTAGAGGTTGAGGGCGAGCAGTACTTC
CASSLEVEGEQYF
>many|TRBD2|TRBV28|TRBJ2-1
TGTGCCAGCAGTTTAATCCCTAGCGGGATTTTGAATGAGCAGTTCTTC
CASSLIPSGILNEQFF
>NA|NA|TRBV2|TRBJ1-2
TGTGCCAGCAGTTCCAAGGGAGTAGCCAGGCCCGTGGCCTATGGCTACACCTTC
CASSSKGVARPVAYGYTF